Listed below are T cell receptor beta chains from one sample, sequenced in a study of T cell responses to AZD1222 COVID-19 vaccine. The protocol was immunoSEQ multiplex PCR, while the TCRdb copy is restricted to in-frame clones and leaves out a portion. Of about 64,000 clones listed, around 90% were seen once; the top ten hold approximately 6.3%. The specimen was peripheral blood, collected 28 days after the second dose of the MenACWY control vaccine. These receptors were collected from an adult who received the MenACWY meningococcal vaccine as a control. Each CDR3 is given with its conserved first and last residue. A D gene is named only where the DNA matches it firmly. Clone size appears in some rows only: once, few, many, or a class for an expanded clone.

size,J,V,D,CDR3,DNA
NA,TRBJ2-7,TRBV7-3,TRBD2,CASSSPGSGFPYEQYF,TGTGCCAGCAGCTCCCCGGGTAGCGGGTTCCCCTACGAGCAGTACTTC
few,TRBJ1-1,TRBV14,NA,CASSQDFGVRNTEAFF,TGTGCCAGCAGCCAAGATTTCGGTGTCCGGAACACTGAAGCTTTCTTT
NA,TRBJ2-1,TRBV27,NA,CASSLRRGYNEQFF,TGTGCCAGCTCTCTTCGGAGGGGATACAATGAGCAGTTCTTC
NA,TRBJ2-1,TRBV2,NA,CASSEDRSSYNEQFF,TGTGCCAGCAGTGAAGATCGGAGCTCCTACAATGAGCAGTTCTTC
NA,TRBJ2-1,TRBV19,NA,CASSIKWRGSYNEQFF,TGTGCCAGTAGTATCAAATGGAGGGGCTCCTACAATGAGCAGTTCTTC
NA,TRBJ1-5,TRBV29-1,NA,CSVESGGDQPQHF,TGCAGCGTTGAAAGCGGGGGGGACCAGCCCCAGCATTTT
NA,TRBJ2-1,TRBV5-5,NA,CASSLGTVEYNEQFF,TGTGCCAGCAGCCTTGGGACCGTAGAGTACAATGAGCAGTTCTTC
once,TRBJ2-1,TRBV5-8,TRBD2,CASSFGLAGGSSYNEQFF,TGTGCCAGCAGCTTCGGGCTAGCGGGGGGAAGCTCCTACAATGAGCAGTTCTTC
NA,TRBJ2-2,TRBV11-1,NA,CASCDGQGPGELFF,TGTGCCAGCTGTGACGGTCAGGGTCCCGGGGAGCTGTTTTTT
NA,TRBJ2-1,TRBV5-1,TRBD2,CASSSLAGGSSYNEQFF,TGCGCCAGCAGCTCCTTAGCGGGAGGGAGCTCCTACAATGAGCAGTTCTTC
NA,TRBJ2-3,TRBV7-8,NA,CASSLDTESTQYF,TGTGCCAGCAGCTTAGATACAGAGAGTACGCAGTATTTT
NA,TRBJ2-7,TRBV11-3,TRBD2,CASSAGLAGSEQYF,TGTGCCAGCAGCGCCGGACTAGCGGGTAGCGAGCAGTACTTC
few,TRBJ1-1,TRBV7-9,NA,CASSLSQTLNTEAFF,TGTGCCAGCAGCTTAAGTCAGACCCTGAACACTGAAGCTTTCTTT
NA,TRBJ2-3,TRBV27,NA,CASSLIFTDTQYF,TGTGCCAGCAGCCTTATATTCACAGATACGCAGTATTTT
NA,TRBJ2-1,TRBV7-8,NA,CASSASLEQFF,TGTGCCAGCAGCGCCTCGTTGGAGCAGTTCTTC
NA,TRBJ2-7,TRBV11-2,NA,CASSDLHEQYF,TGTGCCAGCAGCGATTTGCACGAGCAGTACTTC
NA,TRBJ2-7,TRBV4-1,TRBD1,CASSQGTGLFGEQYF,TGCGCCAGCAGCCAAGGGACAGGATTGTTCGGGGAGCAGTACTTC
NA,TRBJ1-1,TRBV5-1,NA,CASSPRDSRALGTEAFF,TGCGCCAGCAGCCCGCGGGACTCCCGGGCGCTGGGCACTGAAGCTTTCTTT
few,TRBJ1-1,TRBV20-1,NA,CSAWTQEAFF,TGCAGTGCTTGGACCCAAGAAGCTTTCTTT
NA,TRBJ2-3,TRBV24-1,NA,CATSDSVMRGDTDTQYF,TGTGCCACCAGTGATTCCGTTATGAGGGGCGACACAGATACGCAGTATTTT
NA,TRBJ2-7,TRBV5-4,NA,CASSSLARDEQYF,TGTGCCAGCAGCTCCCTAGCGAGAGACGAGCAGTACTTC
NA,TRBJ2-1,TRBV18,NA,CASSPPQGSSYNEQFF,TGTGCCAGCTCACCACCGCAAGGGAGCTCCTACAATGAGCAGTTCTTC
NA,TRBJ1-5,TRBV19,NA,CASSLGVNQPQHF,TGTGCCAGTAGTCTGGGAGTCAATCAGCCCCAGCATTTT
NA,TRBJ1-2,TRBV7-9,NA,CASILKTGTNNYGYTF,TGTGCCAGCATCCTCAAGACAGGCACAAATAACTATGGCTACACCTTC
NA,TRBJ1-4,TRBV7-9,TRBD1,CASSLARQGGKLFF,TGTGCCAGCAGCTTAGCTAGACAGGGTGGAAAACTGTTTTTT
NA,TRBJ2-7,TRBV11-2,NA,CASSLTPLIASGQYF,TGTGCCAGCAGCCTGACACCCCTCATCGCGAGTGGGCAGTACTTC
NA,TRBJ1-1,TRBV25-1,NA,CASGMTDEAFF,TGTGCCAGCGGAATGACAGATGAAGCTTTCTTT
NA,TRBJ1-6,TRBV12-3/TRBV12-4,TRBD1,CASSDREVSPLHF,TGTGCCAGCAGTGACAGGGAAGTTTCACCCCTCCACTTT
NA,TRBJ1-3,TRBV30,NA,CAGRASSGNTIYF,TGTGCCGGCCGGGCGAGCTCTGGAAACACCATATATTTT
NA,TRBJ2-2,TRBV5-1,TRBD1,CASSLVLQGGTGELFF,TGCGCCAGCAGCTTGGTACTACAGGGGGGCACCGGGGAGCTGTTTTTT
NA,TRBJ2-6,TRBV27,TRBD1,CASSLGDRGSGANVLTF,TGTGCCAGCAGTTTAGGGGACAGGGGATCTGGGGCCAACGTCCTGACTTTC
NA,TRBJ1-5,TRBV3-1/TRBV3-2,NA,CASSQDSSYGAAQHF,TGTGCCAGCAGCCAAGATAGTTCCTACGGGGCAGCCCAGCATTTT
NA,TRBJ1-5,TRBV21-1,NA,CASPAQEPQHF,TGTGCCAGCCCCGCCCAAGAGCCCCAGCATTTT
NA,TRBJ1-2,TRBV14,NA,CASSSRDYGYTF,TGTGCCAGCAGCTCTCGAGACTATGGCTACACCTTC
NA,TRBJ1-5,TRBV15,TRBD1,CATRTGGDQPQHF,TGTGCCACCAGGACAGGGGGGGATCAGCCCCAGCATTTT
few,TRBJ1-5,TRBV11-2,NA,CASSLDSSNQPQHF,TGTGCCAGCAGCCTAGACAGTAGCAATCAGCCCCAGCATTTT
NA,TRBJ2-7,TRBV4-2,TRBD2,CASSQSASGYEQYF,TGTGCCAGCAGCCAATCGGCTAGCGGCTACGAGCAGTACTTC
NA,TRBJ2-2,TRBV29-1,NA,CSAVSSPGELFF,TGCAGCGCTGTGTCGAGCCCCGGGGAGCTGTTTTTT
NA,TRBJ2-7,TRBV7-9,NA,CASSLDKIEGAYEQYF,TGTGCCAGCAGCCTAGATAAAATCGAGGGGGCCTACGAGCAGTACTTC
NA,TRBJ2-2,TRBV24-1,NA,CATSEAGPHTGELFF,TGTGCCACCAGTGAGGCGGGTCCCCACACCGGGGAGCTGTTTTTT